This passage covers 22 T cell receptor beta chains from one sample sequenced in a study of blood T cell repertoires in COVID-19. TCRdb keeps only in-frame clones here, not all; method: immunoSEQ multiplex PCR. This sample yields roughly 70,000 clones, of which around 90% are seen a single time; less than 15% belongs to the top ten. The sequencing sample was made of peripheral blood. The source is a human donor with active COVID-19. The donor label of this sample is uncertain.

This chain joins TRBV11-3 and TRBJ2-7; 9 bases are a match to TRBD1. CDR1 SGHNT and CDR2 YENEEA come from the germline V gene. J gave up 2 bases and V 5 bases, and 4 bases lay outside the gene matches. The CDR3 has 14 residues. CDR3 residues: CASSPGTGPYEQYF. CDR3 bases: TGTGCCAGCAGCCCGGGGACAGGGCCCTACGAGCAGTACTTC.

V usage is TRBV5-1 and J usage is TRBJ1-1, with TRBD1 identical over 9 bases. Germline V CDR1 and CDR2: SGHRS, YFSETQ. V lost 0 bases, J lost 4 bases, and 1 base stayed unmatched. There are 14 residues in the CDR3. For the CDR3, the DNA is TGCGCCAGCAGCTTGGGGACAGGGGTCACTGAAGCTTTCTTT. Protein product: CASSLGTGVTEAFF.

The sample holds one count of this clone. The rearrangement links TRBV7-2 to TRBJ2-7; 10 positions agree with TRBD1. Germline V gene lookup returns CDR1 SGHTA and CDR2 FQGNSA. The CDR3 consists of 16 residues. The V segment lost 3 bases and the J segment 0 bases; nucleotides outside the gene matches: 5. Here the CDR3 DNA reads TGTGCCAGCAGCTTGACCGGGACAGGGGTCTCCTACGAGCAGTACTTC. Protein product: CASSLTGTGVSYEQYF.

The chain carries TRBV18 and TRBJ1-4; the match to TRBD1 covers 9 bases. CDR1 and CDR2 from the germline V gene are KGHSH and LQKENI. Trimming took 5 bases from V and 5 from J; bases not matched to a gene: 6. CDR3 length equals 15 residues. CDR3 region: CASSNTQGANEKLFF. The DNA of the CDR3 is TGTGCCAGCTCAAACACACAGGGGGCGAATGAAAAACTGTTTTTT.

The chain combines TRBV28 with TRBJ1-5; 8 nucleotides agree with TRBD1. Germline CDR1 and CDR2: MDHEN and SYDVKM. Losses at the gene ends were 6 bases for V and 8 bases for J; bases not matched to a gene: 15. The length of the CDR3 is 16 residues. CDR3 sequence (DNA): TGTGCCAGCAGGTCAATCGTGACAGGGGAGAGGGAGCCCCAGCATTTT. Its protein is CASRSIVTGEREPQHF.

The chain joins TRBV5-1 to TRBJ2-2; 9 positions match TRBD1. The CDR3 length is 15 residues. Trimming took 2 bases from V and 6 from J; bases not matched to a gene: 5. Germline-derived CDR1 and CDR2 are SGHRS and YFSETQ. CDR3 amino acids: CASSFLDRGSGELFF. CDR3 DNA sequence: TGCGCCAGCAGCTTCTTAGACAGGGGGTCCGGGGAGCTGTTTTTT.

This CDR3 is CASSQDSGPPLHF. The DNA of the CDR3 is TGTGCCAGCAGCCAAGATTCTGGGCCACCCCTCCACTTT. The rearrangement uses TRBV3-1 (or the pseudogene TRBV3-2) and TRBJ1-6; D is undetermined. The CDR3 extends over 13 amino acids. V was pared by 0 bases and J by 11 bases, with 8 bases between. Per germline, CDR1 LGHDT and CDR2 YNNKEL (reference sequence).

The CDR3 reads CASSIDRGYNTQYF. The CDR3 DNA reads TGTGCCAGCAGCATCGACAGGGGGTACAATACGCAGTATTTT. This sequence joins TRBV7-2 and TRBJ2-3; TRBD1 matches 9 bases. This CDR3 has 14 residues. Germline V gene sequence: CDR1 SGHTA, CDR2 FQGNSA. The junction had 7 bases not matched to a gene; V was cut back by 5 bases and J by 7 bases.

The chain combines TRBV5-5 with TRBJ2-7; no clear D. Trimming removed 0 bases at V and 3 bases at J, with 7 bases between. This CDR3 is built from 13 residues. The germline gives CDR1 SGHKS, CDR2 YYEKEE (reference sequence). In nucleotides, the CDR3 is TGTGCCAGCAGCTTGGACGCGATCTACGAGCAGTACTTC. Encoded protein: CASSLDAIYEQYF.

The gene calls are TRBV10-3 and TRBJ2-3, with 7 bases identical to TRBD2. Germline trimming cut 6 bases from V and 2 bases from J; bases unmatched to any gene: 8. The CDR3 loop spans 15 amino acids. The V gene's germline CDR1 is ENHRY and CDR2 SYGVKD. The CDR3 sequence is CAISLRGGDTDTQYF. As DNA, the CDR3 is TGTGCCATCAGCCTACGCGGGGGAGACACAGATACGCAGTATTTT.

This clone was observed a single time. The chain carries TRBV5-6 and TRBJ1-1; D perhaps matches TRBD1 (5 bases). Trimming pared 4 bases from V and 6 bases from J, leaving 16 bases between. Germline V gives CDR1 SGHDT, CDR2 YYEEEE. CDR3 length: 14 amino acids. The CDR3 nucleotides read TGTGCCAGCAGCCACGACAGACCGACCGCTGAAGCTTTCTTT. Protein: CASSHDRPTAEAFF.

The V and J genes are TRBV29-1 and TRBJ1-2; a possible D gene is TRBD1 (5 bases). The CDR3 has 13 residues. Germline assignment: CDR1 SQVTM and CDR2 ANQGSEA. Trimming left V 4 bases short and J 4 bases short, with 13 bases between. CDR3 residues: CSVAVTDGYGYTF. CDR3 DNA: TGCAGCGTTGCAGTGACAGATGGCTATGGCTACACCTTC.

The CDR3 protein is CASSDRQGVYYGYTF. As DNA, the CDR3 is TGTGCCAGCAGCGACAGACAGGGGGTGTACTATGGCTACACCTTC. The chain joins TRBV9 to TRBJ1-2, with 9 bases fitting TRBD1. V lost 3 bases, J lost 3 bases, and 6 bases stayed unmatched. The CDR3 is 15 residues long. The germline CDR1 and CDR2 sequences are SGDLS and YYNGEE.

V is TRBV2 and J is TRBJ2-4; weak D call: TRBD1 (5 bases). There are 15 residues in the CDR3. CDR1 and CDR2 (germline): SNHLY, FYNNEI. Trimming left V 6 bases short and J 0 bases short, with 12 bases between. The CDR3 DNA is TGTGCCAGCAGGTGGGGCACCCTAGCCAAAAACATTCAGTACTTC. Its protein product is CASRWGTLAKNIQYF. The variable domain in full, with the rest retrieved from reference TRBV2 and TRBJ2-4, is EPEVTQTPSHQVTQMGQEVILRCVPISNHLYFYWYRQILGQKVEFLVSFYNNEISEKSEIFDDQFSVERPDGSNFTLKIRSTKLEDSAMYFCASRWGTLAKNIQYFGAGTRLSVL.

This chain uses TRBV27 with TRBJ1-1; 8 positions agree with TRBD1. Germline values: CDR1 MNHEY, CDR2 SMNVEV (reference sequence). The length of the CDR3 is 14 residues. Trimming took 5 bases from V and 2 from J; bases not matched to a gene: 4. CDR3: CASSPGTGNTEAFF. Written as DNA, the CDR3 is TGTGCCAGCAGTCCCGGGACAGGTAACACTGAAGCTTTCTTT.

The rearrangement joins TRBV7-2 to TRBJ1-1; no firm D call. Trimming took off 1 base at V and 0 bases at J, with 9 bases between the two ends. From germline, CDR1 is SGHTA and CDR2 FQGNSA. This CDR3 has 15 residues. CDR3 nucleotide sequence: TGTGCCAGCAGCTTAGGGCTGGTGATGAACACTGAAGCTTTCTTT. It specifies CASSLGLVMNTEAFF.

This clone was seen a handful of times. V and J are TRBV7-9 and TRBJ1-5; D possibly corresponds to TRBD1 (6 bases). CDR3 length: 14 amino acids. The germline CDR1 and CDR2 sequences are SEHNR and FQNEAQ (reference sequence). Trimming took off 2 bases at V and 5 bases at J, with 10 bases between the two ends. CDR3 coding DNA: TGTGCCAGCAGCTTAACAGGGTCGGATCAGCCCCAGCATTTT. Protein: CASSLTGSDQPQHF.

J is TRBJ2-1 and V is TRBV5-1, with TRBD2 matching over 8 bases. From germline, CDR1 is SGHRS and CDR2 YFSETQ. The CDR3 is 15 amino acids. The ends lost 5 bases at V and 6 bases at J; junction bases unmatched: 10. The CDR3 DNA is TGCGCCAGCAGGCCTCTAGCGGGTACTGTCAATGAGCAGTTCTTC. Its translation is CASRPLAGTVNEQFF. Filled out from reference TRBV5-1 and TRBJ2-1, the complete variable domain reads KAGVTQTPRYLIKTRGQQVTLSCSPISGHRSVSWYQQTPGQGLQFLFEYFSETQRNKGNFPGRFSGRQFSNSRSEMNVSTLELGDSALYLCASRPLAGTVNEQFFGPGTRLTVL.

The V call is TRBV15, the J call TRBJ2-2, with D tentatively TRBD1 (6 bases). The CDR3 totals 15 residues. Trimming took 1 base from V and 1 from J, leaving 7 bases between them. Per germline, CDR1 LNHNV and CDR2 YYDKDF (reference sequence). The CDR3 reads CATSRATGNTGELFF. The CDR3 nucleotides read TGTGCCACCAGCAGAGCGACAGGGAACACCGGGGAGCTGTTTTTT.

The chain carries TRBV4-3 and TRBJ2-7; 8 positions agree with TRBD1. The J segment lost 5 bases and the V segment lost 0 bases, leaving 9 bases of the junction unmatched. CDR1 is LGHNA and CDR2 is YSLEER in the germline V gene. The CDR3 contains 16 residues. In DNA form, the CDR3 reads TGCGCCAGCAGCCAAGAGTTCCAGGGGGCTTTAAACGAGCAGTACTTC. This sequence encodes CASSQEFQGALNEQYF.

The CDR3 reads CASSTRNTDTQYF. CDR3 in DNA: TGTGCCAGCAGCACGAGAAACACAGATACGCAGTATTTT. This rearrangement joins TRBV7-2 to TRBJ2-3; D not certain. Between the trimmed V and J ends, which lost 5 bases and 2 bases, there was a span of 8 bases. This CDR3 contains 13 residues. Germline V CDR1 and CDR2: SGHTA, FQGNSA.

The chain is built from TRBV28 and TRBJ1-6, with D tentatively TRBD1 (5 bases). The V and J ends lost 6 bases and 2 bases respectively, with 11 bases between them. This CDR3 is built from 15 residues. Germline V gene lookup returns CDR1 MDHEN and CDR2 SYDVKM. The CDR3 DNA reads TGTGCCAGCAGCTCGGGGGGGACCTATAATTCACCCCTCCACTTT. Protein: CASSSGGTYNSPLHF.